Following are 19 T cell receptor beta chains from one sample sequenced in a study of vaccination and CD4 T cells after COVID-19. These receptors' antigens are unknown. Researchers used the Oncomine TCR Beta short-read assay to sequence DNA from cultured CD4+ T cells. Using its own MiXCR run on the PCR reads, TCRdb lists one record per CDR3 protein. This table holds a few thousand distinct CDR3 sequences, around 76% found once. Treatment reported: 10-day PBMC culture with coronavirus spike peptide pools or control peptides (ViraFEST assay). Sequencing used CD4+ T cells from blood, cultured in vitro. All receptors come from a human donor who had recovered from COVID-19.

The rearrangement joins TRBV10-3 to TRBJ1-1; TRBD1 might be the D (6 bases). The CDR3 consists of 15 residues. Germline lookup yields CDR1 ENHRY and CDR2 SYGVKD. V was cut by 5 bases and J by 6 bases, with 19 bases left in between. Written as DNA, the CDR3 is TGTGCCATCAGTAGCCTTACAGGGAAGGTAGCTGAAGCTTTCTTT. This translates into CAISSLTGKVAEAFF.

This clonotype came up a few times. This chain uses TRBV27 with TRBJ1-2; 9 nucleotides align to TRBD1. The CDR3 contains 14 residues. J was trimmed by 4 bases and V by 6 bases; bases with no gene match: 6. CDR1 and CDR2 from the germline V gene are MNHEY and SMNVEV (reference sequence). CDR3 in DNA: TGTGCCAGCAGGACAGGGGGAAGGGGCTATGGCTACACCTTC. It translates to CASRTGGRGYGYTF.

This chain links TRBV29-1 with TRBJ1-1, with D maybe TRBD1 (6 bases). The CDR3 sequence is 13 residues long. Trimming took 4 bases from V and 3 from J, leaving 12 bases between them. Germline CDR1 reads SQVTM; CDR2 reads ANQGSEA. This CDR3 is CSVGGGLDTEAFF. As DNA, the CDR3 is TGCAGCGTTGGGGGGGGCCTGGACACTGAAGCTTTCTTT.

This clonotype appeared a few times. As DNA, the CDR3 is TGTGCCAGCACCACAGGTAGCGGTAATTCACCCCTCCACTTT. It specifies CASTTGSGNSPLHF. The J gene is TRBJ1-6, the V gene TRBV6-1; D may be TRBD1 (5 bases). Trimming stripped 7 bases from V and 6 bases from J, with 13 bases between. Per the germline V gene, CDR1 is MNHNS and CDR2 is SASEGT. The CDR3 loop spans 14 amino acids.

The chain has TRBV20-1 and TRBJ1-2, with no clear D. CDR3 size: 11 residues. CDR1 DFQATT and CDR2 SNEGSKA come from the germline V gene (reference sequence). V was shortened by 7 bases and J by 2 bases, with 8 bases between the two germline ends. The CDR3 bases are TGCAGTGTGGGGTTGAACTATGGCTACACCTTC. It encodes CSVGLNYGYTF.

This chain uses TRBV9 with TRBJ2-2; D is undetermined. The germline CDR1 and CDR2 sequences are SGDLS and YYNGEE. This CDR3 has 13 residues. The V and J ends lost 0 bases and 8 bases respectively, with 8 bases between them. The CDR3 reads CASSVETAGELFF. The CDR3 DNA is TGTGCCAGCAGCGTAGAAACGGCGGGGGAGCTGTTTTTT.

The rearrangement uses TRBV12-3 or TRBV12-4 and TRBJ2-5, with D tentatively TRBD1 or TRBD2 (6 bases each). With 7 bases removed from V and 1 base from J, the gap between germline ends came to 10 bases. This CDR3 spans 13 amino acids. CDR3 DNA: TGTGCCAGCAAAGGAGGGGGCCAAGAGACCCAGTACTTC. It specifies CASKGGGQETQYF.

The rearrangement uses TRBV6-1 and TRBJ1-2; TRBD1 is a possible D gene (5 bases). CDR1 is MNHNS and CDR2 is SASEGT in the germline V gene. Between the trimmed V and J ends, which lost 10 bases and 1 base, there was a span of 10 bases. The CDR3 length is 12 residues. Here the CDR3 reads CATRGGNYGYTF. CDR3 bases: TGTGCCACCCGGGGGGGTAACTATGGCTACACCTTC.

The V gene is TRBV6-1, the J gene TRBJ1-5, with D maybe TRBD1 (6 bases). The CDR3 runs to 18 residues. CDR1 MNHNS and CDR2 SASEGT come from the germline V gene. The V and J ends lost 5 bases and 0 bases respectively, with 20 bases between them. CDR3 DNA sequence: TGTGCCAGCAGTAGCACTCTCGGGACATCCTATAGCAATCAGCCCCAGCATTTT. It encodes CASSSTLGTSYSNQPQHF.

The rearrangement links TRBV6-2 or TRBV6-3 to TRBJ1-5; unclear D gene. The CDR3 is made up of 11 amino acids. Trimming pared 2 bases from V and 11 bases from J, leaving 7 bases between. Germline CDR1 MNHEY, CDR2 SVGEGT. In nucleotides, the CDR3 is TGTGCCAGCAGTTACGGGTTTACCCAGCATTTT. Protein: CASSYGFTQHF.

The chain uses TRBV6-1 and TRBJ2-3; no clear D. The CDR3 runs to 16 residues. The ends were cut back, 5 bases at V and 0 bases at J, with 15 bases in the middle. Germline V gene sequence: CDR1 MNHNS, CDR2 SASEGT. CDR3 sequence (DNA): TGTGCCAGCAGTAAATACAGCAAAGCTAGCACAGATACGCAGTATTTT. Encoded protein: CASSKYSKASTDTQYF.

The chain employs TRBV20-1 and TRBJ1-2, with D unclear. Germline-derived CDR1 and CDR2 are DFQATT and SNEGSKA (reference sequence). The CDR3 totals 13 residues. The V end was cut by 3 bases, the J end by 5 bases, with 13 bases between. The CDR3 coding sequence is TGCAGTGCTAGTCCCGTAGGTCCTTATGGCTACACCTTC. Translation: CSASPVGPYGYTF.

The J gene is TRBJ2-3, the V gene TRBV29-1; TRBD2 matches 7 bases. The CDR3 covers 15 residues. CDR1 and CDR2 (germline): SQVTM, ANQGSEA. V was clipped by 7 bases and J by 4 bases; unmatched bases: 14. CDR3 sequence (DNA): TGCAGCGCAGAGATGGCGGGGGTGGGGGCAGATACGCAGTATTTT. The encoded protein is CSAEMAGVGADTQYF.

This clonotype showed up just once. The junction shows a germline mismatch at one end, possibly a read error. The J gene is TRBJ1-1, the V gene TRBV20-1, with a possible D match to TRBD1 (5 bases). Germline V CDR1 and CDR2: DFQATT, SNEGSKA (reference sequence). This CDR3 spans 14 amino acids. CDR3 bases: TGCAGTGCTAGGGGCCCTACGTTGGACACTGAGGCTTTCTTT. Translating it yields CSARGPTLDTEAFF.

The DNA for the CDR3 is TGTGCCAGCAGCTTGAGTTCAGGGTCAGAGACCCAGTACTTC. The encoded protein is CASSLSSGSETQYF. The genes are TRBV7-9 and TRBJ2-5, with a possible D match to TRBD1 (5 bases). The CDR3 length is 14 residues. CDR1 is SEHNR and CDR2 is FQNEAQ in the germline V gene (reference sequence). V was trimmed by 3 bases and J by 4 bases, leaving 12 bases between them.

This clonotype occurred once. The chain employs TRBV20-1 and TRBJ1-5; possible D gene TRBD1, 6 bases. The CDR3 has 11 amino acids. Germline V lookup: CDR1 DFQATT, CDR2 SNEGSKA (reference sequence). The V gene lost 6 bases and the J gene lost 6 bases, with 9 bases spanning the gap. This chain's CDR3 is CSAKGGQPQHF. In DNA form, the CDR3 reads TGCAGTGCCAAGGGGGGTCAGCCCCAGCATTTT.

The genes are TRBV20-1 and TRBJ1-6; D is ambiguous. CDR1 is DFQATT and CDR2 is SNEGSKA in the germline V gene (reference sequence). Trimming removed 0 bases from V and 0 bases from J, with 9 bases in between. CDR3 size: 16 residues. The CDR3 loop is CSARDLLSSYNSPLHF. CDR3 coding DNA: TGCAGTGCTAGAGACCTCCTAAGCTCCTATAATTCACCCCTCCACTTT.

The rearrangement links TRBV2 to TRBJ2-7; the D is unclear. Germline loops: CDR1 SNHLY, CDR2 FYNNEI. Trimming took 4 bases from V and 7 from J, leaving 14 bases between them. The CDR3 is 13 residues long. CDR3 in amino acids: CASSGQSLGEQYF. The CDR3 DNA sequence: TGTGCCAGCAGTGGGCAGTCATTAGGGGAGCAGTACTTC.

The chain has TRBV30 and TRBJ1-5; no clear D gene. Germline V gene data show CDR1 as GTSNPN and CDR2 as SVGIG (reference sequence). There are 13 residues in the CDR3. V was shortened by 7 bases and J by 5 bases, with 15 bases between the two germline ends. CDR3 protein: CAFTPTVDQPQHF. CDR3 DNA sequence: TGTGCCTTTACTCCTACCGTCGATCAGCCCCAGCATTTT.